This entry lists 20 T cell receptor beta chains sequenced from one sample in a study of shared clonotypes between healthy human individuals. Repertoires were generated with immunoSEQ multiplex PCR, while TCRdb's copy carries only in-frame clones and drops some. In the table there are fewer than 150,000 clones, 55% to 80% of which are singletons. What was sequenced was memory CD8+ T cells sorted from blood. The subset denotes: CD45RO+ cells pooled with CCR7-negative TemRA cells. These TCRs come from a woman under 40 in good health.

The chain employs TRBV4-1 and TRBJ2-7, with 9 bases lining up with TRBD2. This CDR3 contains 19 residues. Trimming at V came to 1 base and at J to 2 bases, leaving 15 bases not matched to a gene. Germline-derived CDR1 and CDR2 are MGHRA and YSYEKL. This CDR3 is CASSQVGASGTSGPYEQYF. CDR3 DNA: TGCGCCAGCAGCCAAGTTGGCGCTAGCGGGACCTCTGGGCCCTACGAGCAGTACTTC.

The chain is built from TRBV28 and TRBJ2-7, with D possibly TRBD2 on 5 matching bases. This CDR3 is 14 amino acids long. CDR1 and CDR2 from the germline V gene are MDHEN and SYDVKM. The ends were cut back, 3 bases at V and 3 bases at J, with 12 bases in the middle. The CDR3 region is CASSFGLAVYEQYF. In DNA form, the CDR3 reads TGTGCCAGCAGTTTTGGTCTAGCAGTCTACGAGCAGTACTTC.

The chain recombines TRBV25-1 with TRBJ2-1, with 10 bases matching TRBD1. The ends lost 11 bases at V and 2 bases at J; junction bases unmatched: 9. Germline V lookup: CDR1 MGHDK, CDR2 SYGVNS. The CDR3 length is 15 residues. CDR3 loop: CASGSGTGAYNEQFF. The CDR3 DNA sequence: TGTGCCTCGGGAAGCGGGACAGGGGCCTACAATGAGCAGTTCTTC.

This clone showed up many times. The rearrangement links TRBV11-2 to TRBJ2-3; TRBD2 matches 10 bases. Trimming removed 6 bases from V and 4 bases from J; junction bases left unmatched: 10. Germline V gene sequence: CDR1 SGHAT, CDR2 FQNNGV. The length of the CDR3 is 16 residues. The CDR3 here is CASSSKAGGFADTQYF. The CDR3 bases are TGTGCCAGCAGTTCCAAAGCGGGAGGGTTTGCAGATACGCAGTATTTT.

In the case of this clone: One end of the junction does not line up with germline, which may come from a read error. This chain joins TRBV15 and TRBJ2-7; maybe TRBD2 (5 bases). Germline V gene lookup returns CDR1 LNHNV and CDR2 YYDKDF (reference sequence). The length of the CDR3 is 12 residues. The CDR3 reads CATSGEGLEQYF. CDR3 nucleotides: TGTGCCACCAGCGGAGAGGGCCTCGAGCAGTACTTC.

The chain is built from TRBV5-1 and TRBJ2-2; D is possibly TRBD2 (6 bases). This CDR3 is 15 amino acids long. Between the trimmed V and J ends, which lost 4 bases and 4 bases, there was a span of 14 bases. The germline V gene encodes CDR1 SGHRS and CDR2 YFSETQ. CDR3 region: CASSGRDSTTGELFF. The CDR3 DNA follows: TGCGCCAGCAGCGGGCGGGACTCGACCACCGGGGAGCTGTTTTTT.

The chain links TRBV6-5 to TRBJ1-3; maybe TRBD1 (5 bases). The CDR3 totals 15 residues. The germline V gene has CDR1 MNHEY and CDR2 SVGAGI. V gave up 6 bases and J gave up 4 bases, with 16 bases separating them. The chain's CDR3 is CASRIGGSGGNTIYF. CDR3 nucleotides: TGTGCCAGCAGAATTGGGGGTAGCGGGGGAAACACCATATATTTT.

The chain combines TRBV2 with TRBJ2-6; D unresolved. This CDR3 spans 16 amino acids. The germline V and J ends were trimmed by 6 bases and 0 bases, with 12 bases remaining between them. Germline assignment: CDR1 SNHLY and CDR2 FYNNEI. In DNA, the CDR3 is TGTGCCAGCAGAAGGGTCGGAAGCTCTGGGGCCAACGTCCTGACTTTC. Amino acids: CASRRVGSSGANVLTF.

The chain couples TRBV28 to TRBJ2-7; D is possibly TRBD1 (6 bases). Germline loops: CDR1 MDHEN, CDR2 SYDVKM. The CDR3 loop spans 15 amino acids. With 2 bases removed from V and 3 bases from J, the gap between germline ends came to 14 bases. The CDR3 protein is CASSLGGQLNYEQYF. As DNA, the CDR3 is TGTGCCAGCAGTTTAGGTGGACAGCTAAACTACGAGCAGTACTTC.

Turning to this clone: A much bigger clone sits one base away, suggesting this may be a read error. V gene TRBV4-2 combines with J gene TRBJ2-6; D ambiguous. The CDR3 loop spans 15 amino acids. Germline loops: CDR1 LGHNA, CDR2 YNFKEQ. Trimming removed 0 bases at V and 0 bases at J, with 3 bases between. CDR3 residues: CASSQDSSGANVLTF. The CDR3 DNA sequence: TGTGCCAGCAGCCAAGACAGCTCTGGGGCCAACGTCCTGACTTTC.

The J gene is TRBJ2-7, the V gene TRBV25-1, with 7 bases identical to TRBD2. CDR1 and CDR2 (germline): MGHDK, SYGVNS. V lost 3 bases and J lost 3; bases outside the gene matches: 11. CDR3 length equals 16 residues. This chain's CDR3 is CASSDPGRAGVYEQYF. CDR3 nucleotide sequence: TGTGCCAGCAGTGATCCTGGGCGGGCGGGAGTCTACGAGCAGTACTTC.

The chain is built from TRBV19 and TRBJ1-2; 11 bases line up with TRBD1. Germline assignment: CDR1 LNHDA and CDR2 SQIVND (reference sequence). This CDR3 region has 15 residues. Trimming took 6 bases from V and 4 from J; bases not matched to a gene: 7. The CDR3 nucleotides read TGTGCCAGTAGCCGACGGACAGGGGGCTCCTATGGCTACACCTTC. This encodes CASSRRTGGSYGYTF.

This clone was recorded at least ten times. The V call is TRBV11-2, the J call TRBJ1-4; D not certain. The CDR3 has 15 amino acids. The germline V gene encodes CDR1 SGHAT and CDR2 FQNNGV. V lost 1 base to trimming and J lost 2 bases, with 8 bases between them. CDR3 protein: CASSLGGGTNEKLFF. The CDR3 DNA follows: TGTGCCAGCAGCTTAGGCGGAGGGACTAATGAAAAACTGTTTTTT. Complete variable domain (other parts from reference TRBV11-2 and TRBJ1-4): EAGVAQSPRYKIIEKRQSVAFWCNPISGHATLYWYQQILGQGPKLLIQFQNNGVVDDSQLPKDRFSAERLKGVDSTLKIQPAKLEDSAVYLCASSLGGGTNEKLFFGSGTQLSVL.

This clone was detected a few times. V is TRBV11-2 and J is TRBJ1-2; D not certain. Germline CDR1 reads SGHAT; CDR2 reads FQNNGV. The CDR3 sequence is 12 residues long. Trimming removed 5 bases from V and 8 bases from J, with 12 bases in between. The CDR3 loop is CASSQGRRGYTF. The CDR3 DNA follows: TGTGCCAGCAGCCAAGGTCGGAGGGGCTACACCTTC.

CDR3: CASSHIPLPGREQYF. For the CDR3, the DNA is TGTGCCAGCAGTCATATCCCCCTCCCCGGAAGGGAGCAGTACTTC. The rearrangement links TRBV27 to TRBJ2-7; no reliable D call. Trimming cost V 5 bases and J 7 bases, with 21 bases left between them. Germline CDR1 and CDR2: MNHEY and SMNVEV (reference sequence). This CDR3 region has 15 residues.

The rearrangement uses TRBV30 and TRBJ2-4, with D unresolved. CDR3 length: 12 amino acids. Germline values: CDR1 GTSNPN, CDR2 SVGIG (reference sequence). V was shortened by 4 bases and J by 7 bases, with 11 bases between the two germline ends. The CDR3 DNA is TGTGCCTGGATGGGGAACGGGAACATTCAGTACTTC. Residues: CAWMGNGNIQYF.

J is TRBJ2-1 and V is TRBV7-2; 7 bases are a match to TRBD2. V shed 5 bases and J 4 bases; nucleotides not matched to a gene: 8. Germline V gives CDR1 SGHTA, CDR2 FQGNSA. The CDR3 covers 15 residues. The CDR3 region is CASSPTGLKYNEQFF. The CDR3 DNA sequence: TGTGCCAGCAGCCCAACGGGACTAAAATACAATGAGCAGTTCTTC.

The chain couples TRBV6-1 to TRBJ2-2; no clear D gene. V lost 8 bases to trimming and J lost 1 base, with 8 bases between them. Per germline, CDR1 MNHNS and CDR2 SASEGT. CDR3 size: 13 residues. The CDR3 nucleotides read TGTGCCAGCTCTCACGAGAACACCGGGGAGCTGTTTTTT. Translating it yields CASSHENTGELFF.

The chain recombines TRBV5-1 with TRBJ1-1, with 10 bases aligning to TRBD1. With V trimmed by 3 bases and J by 5 bases, 13 bases remained unmatched. Germline V CDR1 and CDR2: SGHRS, YFSETQ. The CDR3 length is 17 residues. As DNA, the CDR3 is TGCGCCAGCAGCTCCTCAGACAGGGGGCGAAGTAGGACTGAAGCTTTCTTT. Translation: CASSSSDRGRSRTEAFF.

The chain combines TRBV28 with TRBJ2-1; 7 positions match TRBD1. CDR1 is MDHEN and CDR2 is SYDVKM in the germline V gene. With V trimmed by 5 bases and J by 6 bases, 7 bases remained unmatched. The CDR3 loop spans 14 amino acids. As DNA, the CDR3 is TGTGCCAGCAGTCACTTGACAGGGCGCAATGAGCAGTTCTTC. Amino acid sequence: CASSHLTGRNEQFF.